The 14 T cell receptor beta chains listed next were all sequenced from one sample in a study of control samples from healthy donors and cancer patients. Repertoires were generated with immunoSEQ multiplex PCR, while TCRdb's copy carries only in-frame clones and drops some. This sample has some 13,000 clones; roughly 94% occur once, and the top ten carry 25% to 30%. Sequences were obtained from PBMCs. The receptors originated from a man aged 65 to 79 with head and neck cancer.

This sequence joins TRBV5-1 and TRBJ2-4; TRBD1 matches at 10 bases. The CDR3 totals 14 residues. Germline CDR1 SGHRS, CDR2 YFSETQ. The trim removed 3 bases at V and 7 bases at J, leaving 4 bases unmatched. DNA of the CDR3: TGCGCCAGCAGCTCGGGACAGGGGTGGAACATTCAGTACTTC. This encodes CASSSGQGWNIQYF.

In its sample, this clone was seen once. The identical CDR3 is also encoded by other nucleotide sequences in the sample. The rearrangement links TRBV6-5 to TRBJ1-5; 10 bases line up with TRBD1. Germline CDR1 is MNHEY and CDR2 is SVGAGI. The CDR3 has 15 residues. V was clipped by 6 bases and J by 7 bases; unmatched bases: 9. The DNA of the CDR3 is TGTGCCAGCAGAGGGGACAGGGGTTTTGGGCAGCCCCAGCATTTT. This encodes CASRGDRGFGQPQHF.

The CDR3 sequence is CASSSHNEQFF. CDR3 DNA sequence: TGCGCCAGCAGCTCACACAATGAGCAGTTCTTC. The rearrangement links TRBV5-1 to TRBJ2-1; the D is unclear. With 3 bases removed from V and 5 bases from J, the gap between germline ends came to 3 bases. Looked up from germline, CDR1 is SGHRS and CDR2 is YFSETQ. This CDR3 region has 11 residues.

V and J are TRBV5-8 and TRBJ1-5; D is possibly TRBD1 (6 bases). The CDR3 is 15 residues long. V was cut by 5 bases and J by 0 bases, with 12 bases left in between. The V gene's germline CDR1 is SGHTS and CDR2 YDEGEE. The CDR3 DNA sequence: TGTGCCAGCAGAAGGACAGCAAATAGCAATCAGCCCCAGCATTTT. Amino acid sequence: CASRRTANSNQPQHF.

CDR3 residues: CASSPRQGADTQYF. The CDR3 bases are TGTGCCAGCAGTCCAAGGCAAGGGGCAGATACGCAGTATTTT. J is TRBJ2-3 and V is TRBV7-3; TRBD1 is a possible D gene (5 bases). This CDR3 is 14 amino acids long. V was pared by 6 bases and J by 4 bases, with 14 bases between. CDR1 and CDR2 (germline): SGHTA, FQGTGA. The variable domain in full, completed from reference TRBV7-3 and TRBJ2-3, reads GAGVSQTPSNKVTEKGKYVELRCDPISGHTALYWYRQSLGQGPEFLIYFQGTGAADDSGLPNDRFFAVRPEGSVSTLKIQRTERGDSAVYLCASSPRQGADTQYFGPGTRLTVL.

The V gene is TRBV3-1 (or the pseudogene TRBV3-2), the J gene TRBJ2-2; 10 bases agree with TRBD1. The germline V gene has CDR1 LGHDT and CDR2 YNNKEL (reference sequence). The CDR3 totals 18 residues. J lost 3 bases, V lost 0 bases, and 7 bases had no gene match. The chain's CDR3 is CASSQDRDRGRDTGELFF. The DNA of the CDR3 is TGTGCCAGCAGCCAAGACCGGGACAGGGGTCGAGACACCGGGGAGCTGTTTTTT.

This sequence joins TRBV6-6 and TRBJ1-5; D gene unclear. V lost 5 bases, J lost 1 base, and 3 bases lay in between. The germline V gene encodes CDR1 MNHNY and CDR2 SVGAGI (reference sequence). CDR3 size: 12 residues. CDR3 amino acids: CASSGSNQPQHF. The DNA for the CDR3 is TGTGCCAGCAGTGGGAGCAATCAGCCCCAGCATTTT.

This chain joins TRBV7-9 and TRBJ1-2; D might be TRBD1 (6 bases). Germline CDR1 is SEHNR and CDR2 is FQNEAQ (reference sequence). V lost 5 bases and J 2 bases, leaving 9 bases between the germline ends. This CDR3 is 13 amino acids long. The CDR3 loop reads CASSHGQNYGYTF. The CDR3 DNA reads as TGTGCCAGCAGCCATGGACAGAACTATGGCTACACCTTC.

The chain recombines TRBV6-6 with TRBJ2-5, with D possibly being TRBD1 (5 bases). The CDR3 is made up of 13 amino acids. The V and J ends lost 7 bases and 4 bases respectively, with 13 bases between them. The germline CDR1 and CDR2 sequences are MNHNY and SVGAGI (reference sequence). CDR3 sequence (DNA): TGTGCCAGCACCTCGGGTCAGGGAGAGACCCAGTACTTC. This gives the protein CASTSGQGETQYF.

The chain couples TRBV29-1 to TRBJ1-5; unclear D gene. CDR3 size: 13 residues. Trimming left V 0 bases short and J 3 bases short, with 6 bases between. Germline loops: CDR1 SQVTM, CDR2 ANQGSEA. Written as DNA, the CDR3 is TGCAGCGTTGAAGAAGAGAACAATCAGCCCCAGCATTTT. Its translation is CSVEEENNQPQHF.

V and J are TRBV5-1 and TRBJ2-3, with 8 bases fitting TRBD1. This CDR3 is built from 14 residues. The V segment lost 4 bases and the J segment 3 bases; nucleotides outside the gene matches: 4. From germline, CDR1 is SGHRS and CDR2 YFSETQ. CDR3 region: CASSPRGLTDTQYF. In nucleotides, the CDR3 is TGCGCCAGCAGCCCCAGGGGGCTAACAGATACGCAGTATTTT.

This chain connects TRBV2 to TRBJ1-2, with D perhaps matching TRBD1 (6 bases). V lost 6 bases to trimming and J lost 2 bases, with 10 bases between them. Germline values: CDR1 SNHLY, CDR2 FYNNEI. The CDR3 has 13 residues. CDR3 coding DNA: TGTGCCAGCAGCCCTGGGGGCAACTATGGCTACACCTTC. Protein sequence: CASSPGGNYGYTF.

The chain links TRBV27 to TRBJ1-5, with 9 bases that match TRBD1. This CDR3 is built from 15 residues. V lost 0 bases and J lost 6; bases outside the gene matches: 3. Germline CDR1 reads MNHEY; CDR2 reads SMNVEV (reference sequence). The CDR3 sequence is CASSLSWTGVQPQHF. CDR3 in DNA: TGTGCCAGCAGTTTATCATGGACAGGGGTTCAGCCCCAGCATTTT.

This CDR3 reads CASSLGLGQYF. The CDR3 DNA reads TGCGCCAGCAGCTTGGGACTCGGGCAGTACTTC. This chain links TRBV5-1 with TRBJ2-7; D remains ambiguous. The CDR3 extends over 11 amino acids. V lost 0 bases to trimming and J lost 9 bases, with 7 bases between them. Looked up from germline, CDR1 is SGHRS and CDR2 is YFSETQ.